This is a list of T cell receptor beta chains from one sample in a study of blood T cells in healthy people across ages. TCRdb itself ran the 5' RACE reads through MiXCR, one entry per CDR3 protein. The sample holds hundreds of thousands of distinct CDR3 sequences; 35% to 45% are singletons and the top ten take roughly 20%. The specimen sequenced was blood. These receptors were collected from a woman in her sixties in good health. The CDR3 runs from the conserved cysteine through the conserved F or W. A D gene is named only where the DNA matches it firmly. The size entry is marked missing in some rows and otherwise reads once, few, many or a size class.

D: .
size: .
J: TRBJ2-5
V: TRBV18
CDR3: CASSPPGTAQETQYF
DNA: TGTGCCAGCTCACCACCCGGGACGGCGCAAGAGACCCAGTACTTC

D: TRBD1
size: few
J: TRBJ1-2
V: TRBV10-3
CDR3: CATGPTGGDGYTF
DNA: TGTGCCACCGGCCCGACAGGGGGTGATGGCTACACCTTC

D: .
size: .
J: TRBJ1-4
V: TRBV5-1
CDR3: CASSPGIEERGEKLFF
DNA: TGCGCCAGCAGCCCCGGTATTGAGGAACGGGGTGAAAAACTGTTTTTT

D: TRBD1
size: few
J: TRBJ1-2
V: TRBV25-1
CDR3: CASSEGGTGGSLYGYTF
DNA: TGTGCCAGCAGTGAAGGGGGGACAGGGGGCTCCCTCTATGGCTACACCTTC

D: .
size: .
J: TRBJ2-7
V: TRBV6-5
CDR3: CASSYSGQSYNEQYF
DNA: TGTGCCAGCAGTTACTCGGGACAAAGCTACAATGAGCAGTACTTC

D: TRBD2
size: few
J: TRBJ2-1
V: TRBV4-2
CDR3: CASSLSSGGDEQFF
DNA: TGTGCCAGCAGCCTGTCTAGCGGGGGGGATGAGCAGTTCTTC

D: TRBD1
size: many
J: TRBJ2-1
V: TRBV7-2
CDR3: CASSSDRARRNEQFF
DNA: TGTGCCAGCAGCTCGGACAGGGCTCGGCGCAATGAGCAGTTCTTC

D: .
size: few
J: TRBJ2-3
V: TRBV6-2/TRBV6-3
CDR3: CASSFADRTNTQYF
DNA: TGTGCCAGCAGTTTCGCGGACCGCACCAATACGCAGTATTTT

D: TRBD2
size: .
J: TRBJ2-7
V: TRBV9
CDR3: CASSGVAGGPEEQYF
DNA: TGTGCCAGCAGCGGCGTAGCGGGAGGGCCGGAGGAGCAGTACTTC

D: .
size: few
J: TRBJ1-4
V: TRBV6-5
CDR3: CASSDSRGEKLFF
DNA: TGTGCCAGCAGTGACTCAAGGGGAGAAAAACTGTTTTTT

D: TRBD2
size: once
J: TRBJ2-1
V: TRBV11-3
CDR3: CASSLGDGGNEQFF
DNA: TGTGCCAGCAGCTTAGGGGACGGGGGGAATGAGCAGTTCTTC

D: TRBD2
size: .
J: TRBJ2-1
V: TRBV27
CDR3: CASSLSSSGEQFF
DNA: TGTGCCAGCAGTTTATCGTCTAGCGGTGAGCAGTTCTTC

D: .
size: .
J: TRBJ1-1
V: TRBV6-2/TRBV6-3
CDR3: CASSTFPGRGTGTEAFF
DNA: TGTGCCAGCAGCACCTTCCCGGGACGGGGGACTGGCACTGAAGCTTTCTTT

D: TRBD1
size: few
J: TRBJ1-2
V: TRBV3-1
CDR3: CASSQVYQGARNGYTF
DNA: TGTGCCAGCAGCCAAGTATATCAGGGGGCGCGCAATGGCTACACCTTC

D: TRBD2
size: .
J: TRBJ2-1
V: TRBV20-1
CDR3: CSASSGGAAGEQFF
DNA: TGCAGTGCAAGTAGCGGGGGGGCCGCAGGGGAGCAGTTCTTC

D: .
size: .
J: TRBJ2-7
V: TRBV3-1
CDR3: CASSQVLGTYNEQYF
DNA: TGTGCCAGCAGCCAAGTGTTAGGAACCTACAATGAGCAGTACTTC

D: TRBD2
size: .
J: TRBJ2-1
V: TRBV6-2/TRBV6-3
CDR3: CASSWTSGAYSEQFF
DNA: TGTGCCAGCAGTTGGACTAGCGGAGCCTACAGTGAGCAGTTCTTC

D: .
size: .
J: TRBJ2-5
V: TRBV9
CDR3: CASSVSGTVSQETQYF
DNA: TGTGCCAGCAGCGTAAGTGGTACAGTCTCCCAAGAGACCCAGTACTTC

D: .
size: .
J: TRBJ2-1
V: TRBV6-1
CDR3: CASRDYGYNEQFF
DNA: TGTGCCAGCAGGGACTACGGGTACAATGAGCAGTTCTTC

D: .
size: .
J: TRBJ1-2
V: TRBV3-1
CDR3: CASSILPESPSGYTF
DNA: TGTGCCAGCAGCATACTGCCCGAAAGTCCGAGCGGCTACACCTTC

D: TRBD2
size: few
J: TRBJ2-3
V: TRBV7-9
CDR3: CASSFGLAFDTQYF
DNA: TGTGCCAGCAGCTTTGGACTAGCCTTTGATACGCAGTATTTT

D: .
size: .
J: TRBJ2-7
V: TRBV7-2
CDR3: CASSLGPGLNEQYF
DNA: TGTGCCAGCAGCTTAGGGCCCGGATTGAATGAGCAGTACTTC

D: .
size: .
J: TRBJ1-6
V: TRBV6-5
CDR3: CASSYSGTANNSPLHF
DNA: TGTGCCAGCAGTTACTCTGGGACGGCAAATAATTCACCCCTCCACTTT

D: .
size: .
J: TRBJ2-5
V: TRBV6-1
CDR3: CASSEGWGRETQYF
DNA: TGTGCCAGCAGTGAAGGTTGGGGTAGGGAGACCCAGTACTTC

D: .
size: few
J: TRBJ1-5
V: TRBV10-2
CDR3: CASSDVRGNQPQHF
DNA: TGCGCCAGCAGTGACGTGAGGGGAAATCAGCCCCAGCATTTT

D: .
size: few
J: TRBJ1-1
V: TRBV6-2/TRBV6-3
CDR3: CASSLPRGPPQAFF
DNA: TGTGCCAGCAGTCTGCCTCGCGGCCCCCCTCAAGCTTTCTTT

D: TRBD2
size: .
J: TRBJ2-3
V: TRBV29-1
CDR3: CSVRGADTQYF
DNA: TGCAGCGTTCGGGGGGCAGATACGCAGTATTTT

D: TRBD1
size: few
J: TRBJ2-7
V: TRBV3-1
CDR3: CASSQGLRTGGSYEQYF
DNA: TGTGCCAGCAGCCAAGGCCTGCGGACAGGGGGCTCCTACGAGCAGTACTTC

D: .
size: .
J: TRBJ1-2
V: TRBV18
CDR3: CASSPGSSLNYGYTF
DNA: TGTGCCAGCTCACCAGGGTCCAGCCTTAACTATGGCTACACCTTC

D: .
size: few
J: TRBJ1-4
V: TRBV29-1
CDR3: CSGQQGGGKLFF
DNA: TGCAGCGGACAACAGGGCGGGGGGAAACTGTTTTTT

D: TRBD1
size: .
J: TRBJ1-6
V: TRBV28
CDR3: CASSPRAGGSPLHF
DNA: TGTGCCAGCAGTCCGAGGGCAGGGGGCTCACCCCTCCACTTT

D: .
size: .
J: TRBJ2-3
V: TRBV5-1
CDR3: CASSPSVASSTDTQYF
DNA: TGCGCCAGCAGCCCCTCGGTAGCGTCTAGCACAGATACGCAGTATTTT

D: .
size: few
J: TRBJ2-1
V: TRBV7-3
CDR3: CASSLTGGLRRSYNEQFF
DNA: TGTGCCAGCAGCTTAACGGGCGGACTCCGACGCTCCTACAATGAGCAGTTCTTC

D: TRBD2
size: .
J: TRBJ2-1
V: TRBV2
CDR3: CASSEIAGSYNEQFF
DNA: TGTGCCAGCAGTGAAATAGCGGGATCCTACAATGAGCAGTTCTTC

D: .
size: many
J: TRBJ2-7
V: TRBV29-1
CDR3: CSVGAGTYEQYF
DNA: TGCAGCGTTGGGGCGGGTACCTACGAGCAGTACTTC

D: .
size: few
J: TRBJ2-1
V: TRBV3-1
CDR3: CASSRFKSNEQFF
DNA: TGTGCCAGCAGCCGGTTCAAGTCAAATGAGCAGTTCTTC

D: .
size: .
J: TRBJ1-2
V: TRBV12-3/TRBV12-4
CDR3: CASRAQGPGYTF
DNA: TGTGCCAGCAGGGCACAGGGTCCTGGCTACACCTTC